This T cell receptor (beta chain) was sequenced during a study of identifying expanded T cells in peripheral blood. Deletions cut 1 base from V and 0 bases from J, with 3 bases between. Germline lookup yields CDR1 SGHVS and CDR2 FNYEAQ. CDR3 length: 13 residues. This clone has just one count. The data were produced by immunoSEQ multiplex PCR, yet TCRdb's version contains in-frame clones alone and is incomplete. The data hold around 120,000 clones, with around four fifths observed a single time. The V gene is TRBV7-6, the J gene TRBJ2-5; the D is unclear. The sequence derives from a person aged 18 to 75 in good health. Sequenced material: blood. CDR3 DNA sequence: TGTGCCAGCAGCTTAGGGTACCAAGAGACCCAGTACTTC. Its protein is CASSLGYQETQYF. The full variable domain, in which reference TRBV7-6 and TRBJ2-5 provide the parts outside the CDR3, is GAGVSQSPRYKVTKRGQDVALRCDPISGHVSLYWYRQALGQGPEFLTYFNYEAQQDKSGLPNDRFSAERPEGSISTLTIQRTEQRDSAMYRCASSLGYQETQYFGPGTRLLVL.